The entry below describes one T cell receptor beta chain. The antigen is unknown. The PCR ran on 60 Vbeta and 13 Jbeta primers. Using immunoSEQ multiplex PCR, the repertoire was profiled, and TCRdb retains in-frame clones only, with some absent. The table has around 100,000 clones, approximately 79% seen once; the top ten hold around 3.1%. The CDR3 is made up of 14 amino acids. Trimming took 3 bases from V and 3 from J; bases not matched to a gene: 1. Germline loops: CDR1 MDHEN, CDR2 SYDVKM. This record comes from a study of cytomegalovirus exposure and HLA in healthy donors. Study-wide results and caveats: An analysis was carried out at a later point. It showed that HLA-associated TCR beta chains were more clonally expanded than equally common non-associated chains. In all likelihood, a cluster of highly shared sequence variants was a sequencing artifact. Association of a missense DCLRE1C variant with TCR beta V- and J-gene trimming was reported in a later analysis.

Healthy people donating bone marrow made up the donors. The chain carries TRBV28 and TRBJ2-7; 11 nucleotides line up with TRBD2. The sequenced sample consisted of PBMCs. The sequence derives from a woman aged 40 to 55 in good health and CMV-seronegative. CDR3 DNA: TGTGCCAGCAGTTTCGGGACTAGCGGCTACGAGCAGTACTTC. As protein: CASSFGTSGYEQYF.